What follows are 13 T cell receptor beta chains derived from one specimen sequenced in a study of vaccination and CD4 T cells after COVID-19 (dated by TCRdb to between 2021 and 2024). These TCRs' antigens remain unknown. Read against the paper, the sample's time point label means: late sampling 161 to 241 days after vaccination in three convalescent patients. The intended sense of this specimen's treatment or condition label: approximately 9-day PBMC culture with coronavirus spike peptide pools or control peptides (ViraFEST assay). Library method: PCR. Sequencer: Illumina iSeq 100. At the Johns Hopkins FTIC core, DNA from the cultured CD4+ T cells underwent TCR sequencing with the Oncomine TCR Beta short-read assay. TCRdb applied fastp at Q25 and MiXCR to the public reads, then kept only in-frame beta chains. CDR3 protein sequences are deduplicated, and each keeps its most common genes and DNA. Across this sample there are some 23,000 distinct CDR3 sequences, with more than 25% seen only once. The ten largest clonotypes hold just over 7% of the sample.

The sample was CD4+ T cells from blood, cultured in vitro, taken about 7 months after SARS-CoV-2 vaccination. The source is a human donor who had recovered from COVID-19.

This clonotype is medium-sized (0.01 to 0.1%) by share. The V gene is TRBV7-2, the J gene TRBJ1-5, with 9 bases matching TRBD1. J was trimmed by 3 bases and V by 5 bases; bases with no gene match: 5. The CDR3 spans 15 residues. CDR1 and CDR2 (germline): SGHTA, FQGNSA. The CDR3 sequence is CASSLQGAINQPQHF. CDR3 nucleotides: TGTGCCAGCAGCCTACAGGGGGCCATCAATCAGCCCCAGCATTTT.

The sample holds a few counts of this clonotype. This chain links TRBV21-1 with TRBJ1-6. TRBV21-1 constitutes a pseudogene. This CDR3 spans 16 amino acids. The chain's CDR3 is CASSREEAAHNSPLHF. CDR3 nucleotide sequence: TGTGCCAGCAGCAGAGAAGAGGCGGCTCATAATTCACCCCTCCACTTT.

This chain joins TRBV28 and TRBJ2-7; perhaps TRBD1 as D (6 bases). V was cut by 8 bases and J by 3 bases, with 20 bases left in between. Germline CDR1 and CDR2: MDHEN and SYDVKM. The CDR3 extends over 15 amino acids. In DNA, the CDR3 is TGTGCCAGCTACCCTGGGGGCGGACGACGCTACGAGCAGTACTTC. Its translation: CASYPGGGRRYEQYF.

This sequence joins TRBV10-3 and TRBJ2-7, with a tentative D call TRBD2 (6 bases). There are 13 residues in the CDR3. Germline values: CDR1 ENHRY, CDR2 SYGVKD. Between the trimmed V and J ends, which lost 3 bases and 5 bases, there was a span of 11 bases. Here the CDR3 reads CAISEPTGDEQYF. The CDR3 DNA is TGTGCCATCAGTGAACCGACGGGAGACGAGCAGTACTTC.

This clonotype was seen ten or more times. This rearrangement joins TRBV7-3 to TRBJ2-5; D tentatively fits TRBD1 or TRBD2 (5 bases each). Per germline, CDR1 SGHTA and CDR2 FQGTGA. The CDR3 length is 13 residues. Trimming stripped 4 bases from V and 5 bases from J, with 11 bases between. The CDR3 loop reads CASSSGKGETQYF. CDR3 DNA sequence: TGTGCCAGCAGCTCGGGGAAGGGGGAGACCCAGTACTTC.

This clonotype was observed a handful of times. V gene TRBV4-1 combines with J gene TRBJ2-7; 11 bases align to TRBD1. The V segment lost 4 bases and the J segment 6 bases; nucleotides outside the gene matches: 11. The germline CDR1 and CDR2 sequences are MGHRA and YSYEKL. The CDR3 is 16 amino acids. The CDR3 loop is CASSRGQGDGFREQYF. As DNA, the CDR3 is TGCGCCAGCAGCCGGGGACAGGGGGACGGGTTCCGCGAGCAGTACTTC.

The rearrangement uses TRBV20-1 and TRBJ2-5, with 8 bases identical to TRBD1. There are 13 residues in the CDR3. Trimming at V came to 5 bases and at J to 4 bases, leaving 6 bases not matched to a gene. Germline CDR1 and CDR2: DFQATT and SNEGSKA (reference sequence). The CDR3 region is CSAEDRDGETQYF. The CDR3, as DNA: TGCAGTGCTGAGGACAGGGACGGAGAGACCCAGTACTTC.

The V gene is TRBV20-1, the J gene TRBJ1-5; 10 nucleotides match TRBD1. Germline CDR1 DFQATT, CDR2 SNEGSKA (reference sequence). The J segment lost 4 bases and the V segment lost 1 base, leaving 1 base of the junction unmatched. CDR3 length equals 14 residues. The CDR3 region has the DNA TGCAGTGCTAGAGCGGGACAGGGGAATCAGCCCCAGCATTTT. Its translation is CSARAGQGNQPQHF.

As DNA, the CDR3 is TGTGCCAGCAGAAGATCCAATCAGCCCCAGCATTTT. Translated, it gives CASRRSNQPQHF. The J gene is TRBJ1-5, the V gene TRBV28; D is uncertain. The CDR3 loop spans 12 amino acids. The V end was cut by 6 bases, the J end by 3 bases, with 6 bases between. Germline V gives CDR1 MDHEN, CDR2 SYDVKM.

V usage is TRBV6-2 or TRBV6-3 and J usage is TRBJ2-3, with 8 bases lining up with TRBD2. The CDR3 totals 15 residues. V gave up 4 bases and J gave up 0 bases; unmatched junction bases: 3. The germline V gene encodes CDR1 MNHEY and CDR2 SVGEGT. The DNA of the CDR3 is TGTGCCAGCAGTTCCAGCGGGGGTAGCACAGATACGCAGTATTTT. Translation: CASSSSGGSTDTQYF.

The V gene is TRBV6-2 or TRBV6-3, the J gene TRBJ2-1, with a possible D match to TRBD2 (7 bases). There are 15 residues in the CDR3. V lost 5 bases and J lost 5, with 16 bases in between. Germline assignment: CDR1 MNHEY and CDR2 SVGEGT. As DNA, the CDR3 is TGTGCCAGCAGTACCCTGGGGGCGGGGGACAATGAGCAGTTCTTC. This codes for CASSTLGAGDNEQFF.

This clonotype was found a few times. The CDR3 sequence is CASSRDFYEQYF. DNA of the CDR3: TGTGCCAGCAGTCGGGACTTCTACGAGCAGTACTTC. The chain has TRBV6-1 and TRBJ2-7; D is possibly TRBD2 (6 bases). The CDR3 covers 12 residues. The germline gives CDR1 MNHNS, CDR2 SASEGT. Trimming took 5 bases from V and 3 from J, leaving 8 bases between them.

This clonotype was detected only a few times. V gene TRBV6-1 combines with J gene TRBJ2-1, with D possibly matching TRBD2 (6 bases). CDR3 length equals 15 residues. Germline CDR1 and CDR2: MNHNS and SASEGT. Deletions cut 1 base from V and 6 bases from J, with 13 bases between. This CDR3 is CASSEGPGARNEQFF. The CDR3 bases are TGTGCCAGCAGTGAAGGCCCGGGAGCTCGCAATGAGCAGTTCTTC.